A single sample gave rise to the 17 T cell receptor beta chains below, sequenced in a study of spatial heterogeneity in lung cancer. Time point specified: sample taken at primary tumor resection. Sequencing was performed on whole RNA extracted from tumor and nontumor lung tissue, or from frozen PBMC, and the material was left unsorted. Each CDR3 protein gets one entry after TCRdb re-called the 5' RACE reads with MiXCR. The sample lists over 7,500 distinct CDR3 sequences, roughly 8.6% occurring once. The sample was PBMCs, taken at surgery. Receptor source: a male donor with early-stage non-small cell lung cancer.

In this sample, this clonotype turned up a few times. The library was designed around alpha chains, so this beta chain is a stray read whose abundance carries little weight. CDR3 amino acids: CASSYSNRRFDSPLHF. The CDR3 nucleotides are TGTGCCAGCAGTTACTCGAATAGGAGATTTGATTCACCCCTCCACTTT. The chain has TRBV6-2 or TRBV6-3 and TRBJ1-6; D ambiguous. The length of the CDR3 is 16 residues. The V gene lost 0 bases and the J gene lost 8 bases, with 14 bases spanning the gap. Germline loops: CDR1 MNHEY, CDR2 SVGEGT.

This clonotype was picked up many times. This beta chain appears as a stray read in a library generated for alpha chains; its size is not informative. This chain joins TRBV12-3 or TRBV12-4 and TRBJ2-3; no definite D call. Between the trimmed V and J ends, which lost 6 bases and 3 bases, there was a span of 7 bases. CDR3 length equals 12 residues. The CDR3 region has the DNA TGTGCCAGCAGAAAAATAACAGATACGCAGTATTTT. Protein sequence: CASRKITDTQYF.

Ten or more counts support this clonotype. As an off-target read in a library built for alpha chains, this beta chain has a frequency of little significance. This chain joins TRBV27 and TRBJ1-2; D call uncertain. Germline CDR1 reads MNHEY; CDR2 reads SMNVEV (reference sequence). This CDR3 region has 12 residues. The ends were cut back, 2 bases at V and 4 bases at J, with 5 bases in the middle. The CDR3, as DNA: TGTGCCAGCAGTTTACTAGGCTATGGCTACACCTTC. This translates into CASSLLGYGYTF.

About this clonotype: Because this beta chain is a stray read in a library intended to capture alpha chains, its abundance should not be given much weight. The chain carries TRBV18 and TRBJ1-1; 8 nucleotides match TRBD1. Looked up from germline, CDR1 is KGHSH and CDR2 is LQKENI. The trim removed 3 bases at V and 5 bases at J, leaving 2 bases unmatched. The CDR3 length is 13 residues. CDR3 sequence reads: CASSPTGGTEAFF. The CDR3 nucleotides are TGTGCCAGCTCACCCACAGGGGGGACTGAAGCTTTCTTT. Full variable domain (missing parts from reference TRBV18 and TRBJ1-1): NAGVMQNPRHLVRRRGQEARLRCSPMKGHSHVYWYRQLPEEGLKFMVYLQKENIIDESGMPKERFSAEFPKEGPSILRIQQVVRGDSAAYFCASSPTGGTEAFFGQGTRLTVV.

There are many counts of this clonotype. This beta chain lies outside the target of a library built for alpha chains; its clone size means little. J is TRBJ2-1 and V is TRBV3-1; 8 positions agree with TRBD2. This CDR3 has 14 residues. Germline CDR1 and CDR2: LGHDT and YNNKEL (reference sequence). Trimming took 4 bases from V and 9 from J; bases not matched to a gene: 8. The CDR3 DNA reads TGTGCCAGCAGCCTCGAGACTAGCGTGACTGAGCAGTTCTTC. This sequence encodes CASSLETSVTEQFF.

Ten or more counts support this clonotype. Little can be read into the size of this beta chain, an off-target read in a library designed for alpha chains. This sequence joins TRBV12-3 or TRBV12-4 and TRBJ1-2, with a tentative D call TRBD1 (6 bases). V lost 2 bases and J lost 6, with 10 bases in between. This CDR3 is built from 13 residues. CDR3 nucleotides: TGTGCCAGCAGTTTAATGGCAGGGGATGGCTACACCTTC. The encoded protein is CASSLMAGDGYTF.

This clonotype was observed many times. Found in a library prepared for alpha chains, this beta chain is an off-target read, and its abundance has little meaning. This chain connects TRBV12-3 or TRBV12-4 to TRBJ2-5; 8 bases agree with TRBD2. V gave up 3 bases and J gave up 5 bases; unmatched junction bases: 14. CDR3 size: 17 residues. DNA for the CDR3: TGTGCCAGCAGTTTCCGCCCATTCCTCCCGGGGGGGGAGACCCAGTACTTC. Its translation: CASSFRPFLPGGETQYF.

In the case of this clonotype: Being off target in a library aimed at alpha chains, this beta chain has a size of little meaning. This chain uses TRBV4-1 with TRBJ1-4; maybe TRBD1 (5 bases). CDR3 size: 16 residues. V lost 3 bases to trimming and J lost 1 base, with 12 bases between them. In germline, CDR1 is MGHRA, CDR2 YSYEKL. The CDR3: CASSQGDGGTNEKLFF. CDR3 sequence (DNA): TGCGCCAGCAGCCAGGGAGACGGGGGAACTAATGAAAAACTGTTTTTT.

At least ten counts were recorded for this clonotype. The junction does not match germline at one end; this may be a read error. The library was designed around alpha chains, so this beta chain is a stray read whose abundance carries little weight. In DNA, the CDR3 is TGTGCTAGCAGCCCTCTGAGGCAAGAGACCCAGTACTTC. Residues: CASSPLRQETQYF. The gene calls are TRBV7-7 and TRBJ2-5; unclear D gene. The germline gives CDR1 SSHAT, CDR2 FNYEAQ (reference sequence). This CDR3 region has 13 residues.

This clonotype is termed medium-sized. Being off target in a library aimed at alpha chains, this beta chain has a size of little meaning. The chain uses TRBV5-6 and TRBJ2-7; TRBD1 agrees at 11 bases. V was clipped by 5 bases and J by 3 bases; unmatched bases: 10. Germline loops: CDR1 SGHDT, CDR2 YYEEEE. CDR3 length: 16 amino acids. The CDR3: CASRPSVGTGGYEQYF. Here the CDR3 DNA reads TGTGCCAGCAGACCGTCTGTCGGGACAGGGGGCTACGAGCAGTACTTC.

A few counts support this clonotype. Being off target in a library aimed at alpha chains, this beta chain has a size of little meaning. The chain is built from TRBV15 and TRBJ2-1; 13 nucleotides agree with TRBD2. Germline V CDR1 and CDR2: LNHNV, YYDKDF (reference sequence). After removal of 2 bases from V and 3 bases from J, the junction contained 4 bases not matched to a gene. The length of the CDR3 is 17 residues. The DNA of the CDR3 is TGTGCCACCAGCAGAAAGGGACTAGCGGGACTCTACAATGAGCAGTTCTTC. It is translated as CATSRKGLAGLYNEQFF.

This clonotype turned up a few times. Because the library targeted alpha chains, this beta chain is an off-target read whose size means little. The rearrangement links TRBV12-3 or TRBV12-4 to TRBJ1-5, with D possibly being TRBD1 (6 bases). The V gene lost 6 bases and the J gene lost 0 bases, with 12 bases spanning the gap. The CDR3 is 15 amino acids. CDR3 sequence reads: CASSIGQSSNQPQHF. The CDR3 bases are TGTGCCAGCAGCATTGGACAGAGTAGCAATCAGCCCCAGCATTTT.

Note on this clonotype: Because the library targeted alpha chains, this beta chain is an off-target read whose size means little. J is TRBJ2-3 and V is TRBV20-1; D perhaps matches TRBD2 (6 bases). Between the trimmed V and J ends, which lost 4 bases and 0 bases, there was a span of 14 bases. The CDR3 consists of 15 residues. The germline V gene has CDR1 DFQATT and CDR2 SNEGSKA (reference sequence). The CDR3 DNA reads as TGCAGTGCTATTGGTCGGGAGCCTAGCACAGATACGCAGTATTTT. This sequence encodes CSAIGREPSTDTQYF.

This clonotype has ten or more counts. Because the library targeted alpha chains, this beta chain is an off-target read whose size means little. The V and J genes are TRBV2 and TRBJ1-1, with D tentatively TRBD1 (5 bases). Germline loops: CDR1 SNHLY, CDR2 FYNNEI. This CDR3 contains 12 residues. Between the trimmed V and J ends, which lost 3 bases and 10 bases, there was a span of 12 bases. DNA for the CDR3: TGTGCCAGCAGTGACTGGGGGGAGTTAGCTTTCTTT. Translated, it gives CASSDWGELAFF.

This clonotype was found many times. This beta chain represents an off-target read in a library built for alpha chains; its size is of limited meaning. V and J are TRBV29-1 and TRBJ2-5; D not resolved. Germline CDR1 and CDR2: SQVTM and ANQGSEA. V was trimmed by 3 bases and J by 3 bases, leaving 11 bases between them. CDR3 length: 13 amino acids. CDR3 amino acids: CSVDRRPEETQYF. The CDR3 coding sequence is TGCAGCGTTGATCGGCGACCAGAAGAGACCCAGTACTTC.

In this sample, this clonotype turned up many times. The library was built for alpha chains, so this beta chain is an off-target read and its size means little. The J gene is TRBJ2-5, the V gene TRBV28; 12 bases are a match to TRBD2. CDR1 and CDR2 (germline): MDHEN, SYDVKM. The CDR3 covers 16 residues. J was trimmed by 3 bases and V by 5 bases; bases with no gene match: 7. The CDR3 loop is CASSAVLAGGEETQYF. DNA for the CDR3: TGTGCCAGCAGTGCCGTTCTAGCGGGAGGGGAAGAGACCCAGTACTTC.

This clonotype was seen at least ten times. With the library built for alpha chains, this beta chain is off target and its frequency is not meaningful. This chain connects TRBV7-8 to TRBJ2-7; maybe TRBD1 (6 bases). In germline, CDR1 is SGHVS, CDR2 FQNEAQ. V lost 4 bases and J 3 bases, leaving 10 bases between the germline ends. The CDR3 length is 13 residues. CDR3 protein: CASSWTDNYEQYF. The CDR3 nucleotides are TGTGCCAGCAGCTGGACAGATAACTACGAGCAGTACTTC. The full variable domain, rest sourced from reference TRBV7-8 and TRBJ2-7, is GAGVSQSPRYKVAKRGQDVALRCDPISGHVSLFWYQQALGQGPEFLTYFQNEAQLDKSGLPSDRFFAERPEGSVSTLKIQRTQQEDSAVYLCASSWTDNYEQYFGPGTRLTVT.